The entry that follows covers one TCR beta chain sequence. Germline assignment: CDR1 MNHNY and CDR2 SVGAGI (reference sequence). V was trimmed by 6 bases and J by 1 base, leaving 12 bases between them. The CDR3 runs to 15 residues. These data are taken from a study of patients and donors after allogeneic stem cell transplantation. TCRdb redid the calling of the RT-PCR reads with MiXCR, one entry per CDR3 protein. The sample shows some 200,000 distinct CDR3 sequences, 40% to 45% of them seen only once. The chain has TRBV6-6 and TRBJ2-2; no firm D call. This clonotype was sampled from a human donor who was either an allogeneic HSCT recipient or a stem cell or donor lymphocyte infusion donor (not recorded which). It is not recorded whose cells these are; they may come from a transplant donor. The sequenced material came from blood, either unsorted or a sorted T cell fraction (not recorded which). The CDR3 DNA reads as TGTGCCAGCAGCACAAACCTTGGGAACACCGGGGAGCTGTTTTTT. The encoded protein is CASSTNLGNTGELFF.